This TCR beta chain was sequenced for a study of cytomegalovirus exposure and HLA in healthy donors (dated by TCRdb to the late 2010s). Notes on the research overall: According to a later analysis, one platform produced both the roughly 110 validation repertoires and the 666 repertoires of the first cohort. The aim of the study was to test whether cataloging public T cell receptors could identify signatures of past pathogen exposure. In addition to the first cohort of 666 subjects, a separate validation cohort of approximately 130 different subjects was used. To predict cytomegalovirus infection status, the study brought together high-throughput TCR immunosequencing, statistical association of individual TCRs with disease status, and machine learning.

Library preparation employed the immunoSEQ multiplex PCR assay. Regarding the original processing steps: To diagnose cytomegalovirus status from the catalog of TCR beta chain sequences, a statistical classification framework was built. In its TCRdb copy, this immuneACCESS table keeps in-frame sequences only and misses some clones. Where compared with another copy, unresolved V genes explain less than half of these, and the others have no known cause. The V and J calls and clone size were taken over from that table, and D and trimming were inferred from the DNA. The sample table contains 200,000 to 250,000 clones; only one count was recorded for about 86% of them. In total, the top ten clones hold 2.9% of the sample. The table lists this clone with a count of one. What antigen it recognizes has not been identified. Base qualities are not at hand, and no much larger clone is one base apart. Results the study describes overall, beyond this receptor: Of the cluster scores, about 94% were above 0 in a later analysis, which found that TCRs clustered in the first cohort also tended to co-occur in the roughly 130 validation repertoires. According to the authors, the approach could potentially be generalized to other disease states and immunological phenotypes. Most TCR sequences were seen in very few donors, while some public TCRs were found in many individuals. A later analysis lacked HLA typing for the validation cohort, so it scored co-occurrence in that cohort across all 110 or so repertoires. The classifier was reported to diagnose cytomegalovirus status with high specificity and sensitivity in both the original cohort and the validation cohort. A few of the identified cytomegalovirus-associated TCR beta chains were confirmed in vitro to be specific for cytomegalovirus antigens. A total of fewer than 200 TCR beta chains were listed by the study as associated with cytomegalovirus.

Donors formed part of the validation cohort, which comprised 120 subjects and was distinct from the first cohort of under 850 subjects. CDR1 and CDR2, per the germline V gene, are SGHAT and FQNNGV. Measured from the cysteine to the phenylalanine, the CDR3 is 14 residues long. Only the CDR3 region is kept as DNA, spanning 42 bases read in frame from base 1. Trimming accounts for 6 bases at V and 1 base at J, while the number of junction bases matched to no gene is 3. The chain employs TRBV11-2 and TRBJ2-1, and TRBD2 matches 7 of the central bases. This TCR came from a woman between 18 and 29 years old in good health and CMV-seronegative. Material for sequencing was PBMCs. In nucleotide form, the sequence is TGTGCCAGCAGTAGAGCGGGGTCCTACAATGAGCAGTTCTTC. The resulting protein is CASSRAGSYNEQFF.